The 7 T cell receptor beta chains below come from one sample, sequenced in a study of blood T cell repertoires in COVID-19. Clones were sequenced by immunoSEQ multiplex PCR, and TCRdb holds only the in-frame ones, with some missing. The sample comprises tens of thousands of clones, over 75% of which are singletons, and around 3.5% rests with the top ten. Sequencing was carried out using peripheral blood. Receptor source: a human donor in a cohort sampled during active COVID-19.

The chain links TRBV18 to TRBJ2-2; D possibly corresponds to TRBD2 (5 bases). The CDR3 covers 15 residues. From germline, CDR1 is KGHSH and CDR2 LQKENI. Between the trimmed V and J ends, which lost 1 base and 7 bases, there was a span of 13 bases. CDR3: CASSPRWESGGELFF. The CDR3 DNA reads TGTGCCAGCTCACCACGCTGGGAGTCAGGCGGGGAGCTGTTTTTT.

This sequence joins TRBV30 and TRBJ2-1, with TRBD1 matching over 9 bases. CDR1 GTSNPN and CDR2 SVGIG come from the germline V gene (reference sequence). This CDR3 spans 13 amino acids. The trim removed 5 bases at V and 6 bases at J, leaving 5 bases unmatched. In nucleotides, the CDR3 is TGTGCCTGGGGGGGGACAGGGAGCAATGAGCAGTTCTTC. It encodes CAWGGTGSNEQFF.

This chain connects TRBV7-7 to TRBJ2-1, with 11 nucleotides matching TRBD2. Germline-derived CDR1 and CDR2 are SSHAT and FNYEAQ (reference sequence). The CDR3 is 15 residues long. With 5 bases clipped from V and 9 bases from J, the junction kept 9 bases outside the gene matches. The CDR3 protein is CASSVTSGMNGEQFF. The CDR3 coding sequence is TGTGCCAGCAGCGTGACTAGCGGGATGAACGGTGAGCAGTTCTTC.

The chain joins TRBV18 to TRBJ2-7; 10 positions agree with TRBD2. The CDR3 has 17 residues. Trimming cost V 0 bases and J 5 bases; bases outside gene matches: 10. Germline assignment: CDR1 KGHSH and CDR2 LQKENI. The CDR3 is CASSPPRISGRIDEQYF. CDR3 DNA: TGTGCCAGCTCACCACCGAGGATTAGCGGGAGGATCGACGAGCAGTACTTC.

The CDR3 sequence is CASSVGTGGSGANVLTF. The CDR3 DNA reads as TGTGCCAGCAGTGTTGGGACAGGAGGTTCTGGGGCCAACGTCCTGACTTTC. V and J are TRBV2 and TRBJ2-6, with 8 bases matching TRBD1. Unmatched junction bases numbered 6, after V lost 4 bases and J lost 1 base. This CDR3 region has 17 residues. Germline V gene sequence: CDR1 SNHLY, CDR2 FYNNEI.

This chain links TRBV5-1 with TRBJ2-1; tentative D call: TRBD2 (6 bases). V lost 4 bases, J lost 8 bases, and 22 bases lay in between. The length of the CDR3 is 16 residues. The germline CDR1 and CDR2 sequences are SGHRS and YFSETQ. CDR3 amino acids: CASSVLPGLDSDEQFF. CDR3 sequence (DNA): TGCGCCAGCAGCGTACTTCCGGGACTGGATTCCGATGAGCAGTTCTTC.

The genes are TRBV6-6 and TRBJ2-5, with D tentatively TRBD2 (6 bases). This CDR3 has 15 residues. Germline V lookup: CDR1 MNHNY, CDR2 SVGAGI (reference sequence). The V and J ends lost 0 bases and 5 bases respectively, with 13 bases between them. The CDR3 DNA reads TGTGCCAGCAGTTACTCACGGGAGCCGCTCGAGACCCAGTACTTC. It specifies CASSYSREPLETQYF.